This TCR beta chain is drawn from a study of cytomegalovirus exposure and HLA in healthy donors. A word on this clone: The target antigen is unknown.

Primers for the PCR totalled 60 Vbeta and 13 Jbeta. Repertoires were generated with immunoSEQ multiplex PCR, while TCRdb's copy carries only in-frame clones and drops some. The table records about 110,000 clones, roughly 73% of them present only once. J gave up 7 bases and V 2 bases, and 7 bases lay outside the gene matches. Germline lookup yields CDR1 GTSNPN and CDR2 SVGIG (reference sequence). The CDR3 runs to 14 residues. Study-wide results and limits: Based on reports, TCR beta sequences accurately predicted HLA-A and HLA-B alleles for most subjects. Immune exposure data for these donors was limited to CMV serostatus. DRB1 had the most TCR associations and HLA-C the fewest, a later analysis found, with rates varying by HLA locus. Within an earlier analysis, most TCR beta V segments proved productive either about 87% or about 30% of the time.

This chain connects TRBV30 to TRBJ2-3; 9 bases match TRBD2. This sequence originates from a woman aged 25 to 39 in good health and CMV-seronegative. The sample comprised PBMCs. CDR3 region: CAWSRLAARNTQYF. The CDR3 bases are TGTGCCTGGAGTCGACTAGCGGCCCGGAATACGCAGTATTTT.